These 14 T cell receptor beta chains share one sample of origin, sequenced in a study of T cells in Graves' hyperthyroidism and ophthalmopathy (dated by TCRdb to about 2019). The library was prepared using multiplex PCR. Sequenced using an Illumina HiSeq 2000. The TCR beta CDR3 regions were amplified from RNA transcripts. The first round of RT-PCR for the TCR CDR3 was performed with the HTBI primer set and the Qiagen OneStep RT-PCR kit. TCRdb ran its own pipeline on the public reads, namely fastp trimming at Q25 and MiXCR clone calling, and kept in-frame beta chains. Each entry merges the rows of one CDR3 protein and shows their most common DNA and genes. For this sample the table gives hundreds of thousands of distinct CDR3 sequences, of which around 22% were detected only once. Of the sample, roughly 10% falls within the top ten clones. Input material: blood. These receptors were collected from a woman aged 25 to 39 with Graves' ophthalmopathy.

The rearrangement links TRBV6-8 to TRBJ1-1; D gene unclear. V shed 8 bases and J shed 3 bases, with 19 bases lying between them. Germline V gene sequence: CDR1 MNHGY, CDR2 SAAAGT. The CDR3 contains 15 residues. The CDR3 nucleotides are TGTGCCAGCCGCATCCACTCCAAGGGAGACACTGAAGCTTTCTTT. Its protein product is CASRIHSKGDTEAFF.

This clonotype has ten or more counts. V usage is TRBV4-1 and J usage is TRBJ1-2; maybe TRBD1 (6 bases). CDR1 is MGHRA, CDR2 YSYEKL, per germline. This CDR3 comprises 16 residues. V dropped 1 base and J dropped 2 bases, with 14 bases sitting between them. For the CDR3, the DNA is TGCGCCAGCAGCCAAGGTGGCGGTAGGGGGAACTATGGCTACACCTTC. It translates to CASSQGGGRGNYGYTF.

The chain combines TRBV7-8 with TRBJ1-1; D gene unclear. Germline CDR1 SGHVS, CDR2 FQNEAQ. The CDR3 is made up of 14 amino acids. Trimming took 2 bases from V and 4 from J, leaving 11 bases between them. In nucleotides, the CDR3 is TGTGCCAGCAGCTTACGGTGGGTGGGCACTGAAGCTTTCTTT. It encodes CASSLRWVGTEAFF.

The V and J genes are TRBV24-1 and TRBJ2-7; no definite D call. The germline V and J ends were trimmed by 3 bases and 2 bases, with 10 bases remaining between them. The CDR3 has 14 amino acids. Germline V CDR1 and CDR2: KGHDR, SFDVKD. The CDR3, as DNA: TGTGCCACCAGTGATACAAGGGTCCCCTACGAGCAGTACTTC. Translated: CATSDTRVPYEQYF.

The rearrangement joins TRBV11-2 to TRBJ1-1; TRBD1 might be the D (5 bases). With 1 base removed from V and 0 bases from J, the gap between germline ends came to 15 bases. The CDR3 consists of 17 residues. In germline, CDR1 is SGHAT, CDR2 FQNNGV. CDR3 amino acids: CASSLGTGVNLNTEAFF. The CDR3 nucleotides read TGTGCCAGCAGCTTAGGCACAGGAGTAAACTTGAACACTGAAGCTTTCTTT.

This clonotype was seen ten or more times. DNA of the CDR3: TGTGCCAGCATCACGGAGGCAGTTTCATCCTACGAGCAGTACTTC. Its translation is CASITEAVSSYEQYF. The gene calls are TRBV2 and TRBJ2-7, with D perhaps matching TRBD2 (5 bases). Trimming removed 7 bases at V and 1 base at J, with 17 bases between. This CDR3 contains 15 residues. The germline V gene has CDR1 SNHLY and CDR2 FYNNEI. The complete variable domain, with remaining parts taken from reference TRBV2 and TRBJ2-7, reads EPEVTQTPSHQVTQMGQEVILRCVPISNHLYFYWYRQILGQKVEFLVSFYNNEISEKSEIFDDQFSVERPDGSNFTLKIRSTKLEDSAMYFCASITEAVSSYEQYFGPGTRLTVT.

This clonotype was detected only a few times. The gene calls are TRBV28 and TRBJ1-5, with 8 bases fitting TRBD1. The V gene's germline CDR1 is MDHEN and CDR2 SYDVKM. The trim removed 7 bases at V and 7 bases at J, leaving 12 bases unmatched. The CDR3 is 15 residues long. The CDR3 loop is CASTQGQGLVQPQHF. CDR3 in DNA: TGTGCCAGCACCCAAGGACAGGGCCTTGTACAGCCCCAGCATTTT.

This clonotype was counted many times. This chain connects TRBV12-3 or TRBV12-4 to TRBJ2-7; TRBD2 might be the D (5 bases). The CDR3 is made up of 13 amino acids. The V gene lost 8 bases and the J gene lost 5 bases, with 16 bases spanning the gap. The CDR3 region has the DNA TGTGCCAGCGGACCTCTAGCTATTCACGAGCAGTACTTC. It is translated as CASGPLAIHEQYF.

This clonotype was picked up many times. The rearrangement joins TRBV20-1 to TRBJ2-7; D call uncertain. Germline loops: CDR1 DFQATT, CDR2 SNEGSKA (reference sequence). This CDR3 comprises 13 residues. V lost 6 bases to trimming and J lost 3 bases, with 15 bases between them. The CDR3 coding sequence is TGCAGTGCCATCGATTTAAGCAGCTACGAGCAGTACTTC. As protein: CSAIDLSSYEQYF.

This clonotype was detected many times. The chain links TRBV30 to TRBJ1-1; D uncertain. Germline values: CDR1 GTSNPN, CDR2 SVGIG (reference sequence). The CDR3 length is 13 residues. V shed 0 bases and J shed 5 bases, with 10 bases lying between them. This CDR3 is CAWSVVGGTEAFF. The CDR3 coding sequence is TGTGCCTGGAGTGTGGTCGGAGGGACTGAAGCTTTCTTT.

The chain combines TRBV7-2 with TRBJ1-2, with D maybe TRBD1 (6 bases). V was clipped by 2 bases and J by 8 bases, with 18 bases between them. Germline-derived CDR1 and CDR2 are SGHTA and FQGNSA. The CDR3 runs to 15 residues. CDR3 DNA: TGTGCCAGCAGCTTACAGTCTTTTGGCGGGGGCGGCTACACCTTC. Protein product: CASSLQSFGGGGYTF.

This clonotype has ten or more counts. This chain connects TRBV6-5 to TRBJ1-2; no clear D gene. The CDR3 consists of 13 residues. The V gene's germline CDR1 is MNHEY and CDR2 SVGAGI. V was pared by 4 bases and J by 8 bases, with 14 bases between. The CDR3 DNA follows: TGTGCCAGCAGTTCCTCCCTACGGAGAGGCTACACCTTC. It encodes CASSSSLRRGYTF.

This clonotype was counted ten times or more. The chain joins TRBV6-5 to TRBJ1-2, with no clear D. The CDR3 is made up of 16 amino acids. Germline CDR1 and CDR2: MNHEY and SVGAGI. The V and J ends lost 6 bases and 8 bases respectively, with 25 bases between them. The CDR3 here is CASSKSSDGLIRGYTF. As DNA, the CDR3 is TGTGCCAGCAGCAAATCCTCGGACGGCCTGATAAGGGGCTACACCTTC.

The chain joins TRBV3-1 to TRBJ2-7; no clear D. V was shortened by 6 bases and J by 2 bases, with 14 bases between the two germline ends. This CDR3 spans 14 amino acids. Germline lookup yields CDR1 LGHDT and CDR2 YNNKEL (reference sequence). CDR3 in amino acids: CASRHSRHPYEQYF. The CDR3 DNA sequence: TGTGCCAGCAGACACAGTCGCCACCCCTACGAGCAGTACTTC.